This T cell receptor (beta chain) derives from a study of blood T cells in healthy people across ages. The study, taken as a whole, reports: Age brought a roughly linear fall in TCR beta diversity measured per million T cells. With naive T cell percentage, TCR beta diversity showed a strong correlation.

Germline CDR1 MGHDK, CDR2 SYGVNS. CDR3 length equals 13 residues. The V end lost 5 bases, the J end lost 7 bases, and 9 bases lay between the germline ends. Using a J-beta primer mix together with a sample-barcoded 5' primer, a second PCR was run for 7 to 11 cycles. Each CDR3 protein is one row after TCRdb ran MiXCR on the 5' RACE reads. The data contain over a million distinct CDR3 sequences, 40% to 55% of them singletons. Notes on this clonotype: Antigen specificity is unknown.

The sequenced sample was blood. The chain carries TRBV25-1 and TRBJ1-6; D unresolved. This clonotype was obtained from an older woman in good health. Written as DNA, the CDR3 is TGTGCCAGCAGTACCCGAGGGAATTCACCCCTCCACTTT. This translates into CASSTRGNSPLHF.